This entry lists 27 T cell receptor beta chains sequenced from one sample in a study of T-cell memory formation after mild COVID-19. Each CDR3 protein gets one entry after TCRdb re-called the 5' RACE reads with MiXCR. The sample has 500,000 to 600,000 distinct CDR3 sequences; under 20% are singletons. The sequenced sample was PBMCs or a T cell subset sorted from them (not recorded which). The receptors shown here come from an adult woman who had mild COVID-19 (a few samples of this study predate the infection). Cell type and time point are not known.

The rearrangement joins TRBV6-5 to TRBJ2-7, with D unclear. V gave up 0 bases and J gave up 4 bases, with 16 bases separating them. From germline, CDR1 is MNHEY and CDR2 SVGAGI. CDR3 length: 16 residues. The CDR3 reads CASSYSGAALGYEQYF. The CDR3 DNA is TGTGCCAGCAGTTACTCGGGTGCGGCCCTGGGGTACGAGCAGTACTTC.

There are a few counts of this clonotype. The rearrangement links TRBV5-5 to TRBJ2-1; 15 bases are a match to TRBD2. V was clipped by 4 bases and J by 8 bases; unmatched bases: 4. Germline CDR1 reads SGHKS; CDR2 reads YYEKEE (reference sequence). There are 15 residues in the CDR3. The CDR3 loop reads CASSPWTSGGDEQFF. The CDR3 DNA sequence: TGTGCCAGCAGCCCATGGACTAGCGGGGGGGATGAGCAGTTCTTC.

This clonotype came up a few times. The gene calls are TRBV12-3 or TRBV12-4 and TRBJ1-1, with D possibly TRBD1 on 6 matching bases. CDR3 length equals 14 residues. The V end lost 3 bases, the J end lost 9 bases, and 17 bases lay between the germline ends. In nucleotides, the CDR3 is TGTGCCAGCAGTTTTGACAGGAGGTCAAATCAAGCTTTCTTT. Its protein product is CASSFDRRSNQAFF.

Only a few counts were recorded for this clonotype. The chain links TRBV12-3 or TRBV12-4 to TRBJ1-2; tentatively, D is TRBD1 (5 bases). V shed 1 base and J shed 7 bases, with 13 bases lying between them. The CDR3 has 14 residues. CDR3 sequence (DNA): TGTGCCAGCAGTTTAGACAGGACCGCGGTTGGCTACACCTTC. Its protein product is CASSLDRTAVGYTF.

This clonotype was seen a handful of times. The V gene is TRBV10-3, the J gene TRBJ1-2, with 8 bases fitting TRBD1. V shed 8 bases and J 5 bases; nucleotides not matched to a gene: 1. Germline V CDR1 and CDR2: ENHRY, SYGVKD. The CDR3 spans 11 residues. This CDR3 is CAIGQGYGYTF. CDR3 bases: TGTGCCATCGGACAGGGATATGGCTACACCTTC.

This clonotype came up a few times. V gene TRBV20-1 combines with J gene TRBJ2-3; 12 bases map to TRBD2. J was trimmed by 1 base and V by 1 base; bases with no gene match: 6. The CDR3 is 17 residues long. Germline V gene data show CDR1 as DFQATT and CDR2 as SNEGSKA (reference sequence). DNA of the CDR3: TGCAGTGCTAGAGCTAGCGGGAGGGCCGGGGGCACAGATACGCAGTATTTT. Translation: CSARASGRAGGTDTQYF.

In this sample, this clonotype turned up a few times. Germline is not matched at one junction end, which may reflect a read error. The chain employs TRBV24-1 and TRBJ2-5, with D possibly matching TRBD1 (5 bases). Germline-derived CDR1 and CDR2 are KGHDR and SFDVKD. There are 13 residues in the CDR3. The CDR3 DNA reads TGTTCTACGGTGGGGCAGGACCAGGAGACCCAGTACTTC. Its protein is CSTVGQDQETQYF.

This clonotype was observed at least ten times. The chain has TRBV12-3 or TRBV12-4 and TRBJ2-1; D is ambiguous. The V and J ends lost 6 bases and 0 bases respectively, with 9 bases between them. CDR3 length: 14 residues. The CDR3: CASSTLGSYNEQFF. CDR3 bases: TGTGCCAGCAGCACCCTCGGCTCCTACAATGAGCAGTTCTTC.

The CDR3 here is CSAARASGGLSTDTQYF. The DNA of the CDR3 is TGCAGTGCCGCTCGGGCTAGCGGGGGGCTCAGCACAGATACGCAGTATTTT. This sequence joins TRBV20-1 and TRBJ2-3, with 11 bases lining up with TRBD2. V lost 6 bases to trimming and J lost 0 bases; unmatched junction nucleotides: 11. This CDR3 is built from 17 residues. Germline CDR1 reads DFQATT; CDR2 reads SNEGSKA (reference sequence).

The gene calls are TRBV24-1 and TRBJ1-1; a weak D match, TRBD1 (5 bases). CDR1 is KGHDR and CDR2 is SFDVKD in the germline V gene. The CDR3 spans 17 residues. Trimming left V 1 base short and J 0 bases short, with 14 bases between. This CDR3 is CATSDLKGWGMNTEAFF. The CDR3 nucleotides read TGTGCCACCAGTGATTTAAAGGGATGGGGGATGAACACTGAAGCTTTCTTT.

Only a few counts were recorded for this clonotype. The chain's CDR3 is CASSQGTGLAGLAKNIQYF. The CDR3 DNA reads as TGCGCCAGCAGCCAGGGCACCGGACTAGCCGGCTTAGCCAAAAACATTCAGTACTTC. This chain uses TRBV4-3 with TRBJ2-4, with TRBD2 matching over 8 bases. Trimming took 3 bases from V and 0 from J; bases not matched to a gene: 13. The germline CDR1 and CDR2 sequences are LGHNA and YSLEER. The CDR3 is made up of 19 amino acids.

The sample holds a few counts of this clonotype. This chain links TRBV11-2 with TRBJ2-5; 9 bases fit TRBD2. Looked up from germline, CDR1 is SGHAT and CDR2 is FQNNGV. The trim removed 5 bases at V and 2 bases at J, leaving 3 bases unmatched. This CDR3 comprises 14 residues. The CDR3 DNA sequence: TGTGCCAGCAGCAAGGGACTAGCTCAAGAGACCCAGTACTTC. Translating gives CASSKGLAQETQYF.

Only a few counts were recorded for this clonotype. The V and J genes are TRBV7-6 and TRBJ2-1; D unclear. Trimming took off 5 bases at V and 0 bases at J, with 17 bases between the two ends. The CDR3 has 17 residues. CDR1 SGHVS and CDR2 FNYEAQ come from the germline V gene. CDR3 amino acids: CASSITGSRSSYNEQFF. The CDR3 region has the DNA TGTGCCAGCAGCATTACCGGGTCCAGAAGCTCCTACAATGAGCAGTTCTTC.

The chain joins TRBV2 to TRBJ1-2; tentatively, D is TRBD1 (5 bases). The V and J ends lost 6 bases and 0 bases respectively, with 11 bases between them. The CDR3 contains 14 residues. Germline V lookup: CDR1 SNHLY, CDR2 FYNNEI. The CDR3 coding sequence is TGTGCCAGCAGAGCAGGGTATACTAACTATGGCTACACCTTC. Amino acids: CASRAGYTNYGYTF.

This clonotype was picked up many times. The V call is TRBV6-2 or TRBV6-3, the J call TRBJ2-7; possible D gene TRBD2, 5 bases. This CDR3 is built from 13 residues. Trimming left V 5 bases short and J 2 bases short, with 10 bases between. The germline CDR1 and CDR2 sequences are MNHEY and SVGEGT. CDR3 DNA sequence: TGTGCCAGCAGTGCAGCGGATGCCTACGAGCAGTACTTC. Translation gives CASSAADAYEQYF.

The chain joins TRBV7-2 to TRBJ2-2, with D possibly being TRBD1 or TRBD2 (5 bases each). V lost 4 bases and J 4 bases, leaving 13 bases between the germline ends. The CDR3 totals 15 residues. CDR1 is SGHTA and CDR2 is FQGNSA in the germline V gene. CDR3 amino acids: CASSWGYRATGELFF. For the CDR3, the DNA is TGTGCCAGCAGCTGGGGGTATAGGGCCACCGGGGAGCTGTTTTTT.

This clonotype was seen a handful of times. The chain carries TRBV7-2 and TRBJ2-2; 7 nucleotides line up with TRBD2. The CDR3 sequence is 16 residues long. With 5 bases clipped from V and 5 bases from J, the junction kept 11 bases outside the gene matches. The germline V gene has CDR1 SGHTA and CDR2 FQGNSA. CDR3 protein: CASSLRPSGSTGELFF. The CDR3 nucleotides are TGTGCCAGCAGCCTACGCCCTAGCGGAAGTACCGGGGAGCTGTTTTTT. The full variable domain, its missing parts supplied by reference TRBV7-2 and TRBJ2-2, is GAGVSQSPSNKVTEKGKDVELRCDPISGHTALYWYRQSLGQGLEFLIYFQGNSAPDKSGLPSDRFSAERTGGSVSTLTIQRTQQEDSAVYLCASSLRPSGSTGELFFGEGSRLTVL.

The chain uses TRBV19 and TRBJ2-1; D is unresolved. V gave up 3 bases and J gave up 9 bases, with 6 bases separating them. The germline V gene encodes CDR1 LNHDA and CDR2 SQIVND (reference sequence). The CDR3 has 11 amino acids. CDR3 region: CASSMWGEQFF. The DNA for the CDR3 is TGTGCCAGTAGTATGTGGGGTGAGCAGTTCTTC.

In its sample, this clonotype was seen a few times. The genes are TRBV7-2 and TRBJ2-2; D perhaps matches TRBD1 (6 bases). The V gene lost 1 base and the J gene lost 6 bases, with 12 bases spanning the gap. This CDR3 has 15 residues. Germline V gene sequence: CDR1 SGHTA, CDR2 FQGNSA. The DNA for the CDR3 is TGTGCCAGCAGCTTAGTGGGGGCTCTTTCCGGGGAGCTGTTTTTT. As protein: CASSLVGALSGELFF.

This clonotype appeared a single time. The chain couples TRBV6-2 or TRBV6-3 to TRBJ1-1, with 8 positions matching TRBD1. CDR1 is MNHEY and CDR2 is SVGEGT in the germline V gene. The CDR3 sequence is 15 residues long. V gave up 5 bases and J gave up 4 bases; unmatched junction bases: 9. CDR3: CASSAPGQGSTEAFF. DNA for the CDR3: TGTGCCAGCAGTGCCCCCGGACAGGGAAGCACTGAAGCTTTCTTT.

This chain joins TRBV28 and TRBJ2-2, with D unresolved. There are 13 residues in the CDR3. V lost 8 bases to trimming and J lost 4 bases, with 11 bases between them. Looked up from germline, CDR1 is MDHEN and CDR2 is SYDVKM. The CDR3 sequence: CASLSVGTGELFF. DNA for the CDR3: TGTGCCAGCCTCTCCGTGGGCACCGGGGAGCTGTTTTTT.

V is TRBV7-9 and J is TRBJ1-1, with a possible D match to TRBD1 (5 bases). The germline gives CDR1 SEHNR, CDR2 FQNEAQ (reference sequence). The length of the CDR3 is 15 residues. Trimming took off 7 bases at V and 5 bases at J, with 20 bases between the two ends. The chain's CDR3 is CASTSPGGVRTEAFF. The CDR3 DNA is TGTGCCAGCACCTCTCCGGGGGGAGTTCGGACTGAAGCTTTCTTT. Using reference TRBV7-9 and TRBJ1-1 for the parts outside the CDR3, the full variable domain is DTGVSQNPRHKITKRGQNVTFRCDPISEHNRLYWYRQTLGQGPEFLTYFQNEAQLEKSRLLSDRFSAERPKGSFSTLEIQRTEQGDSAMYLCASTSPGGVRTEAFFGQGTRLTVV.

The chain recombines TRBV6-5 with TRBJ2-7; D possibly uses TRBD1 or TRBD2 (5 bases each). CDR1 is MNHEY, CDR2 SVGAGI, per germline. This CDR3 spans 14 amino acids. V was pared by 2 bases and J by 5 bases, with 13 bases between. CDR3 amino acids: CASSYGPRGDEQYF. In DNA form, the CDR3 reads TGTGCCAGCAGTTACGGACCTCGAGGGGACGAGCAGTACTTC.

This clonotype has more than one count but fewer than ten. V and J are TRBV21-1 and TRBJ1-5; the table's D gene call, TRBD1, was not cross checked with the DNA. TRBV21-1 is a documented pseudogene. The CDR3 loop spans 15 amino acids. CDR3 sequence (DNA): TGTGCCAGCAGCACTACAGGGTTATGGAATCAGCCCCAGCATTTT. As protein: CASSTTGLWNQPQHF.

The sample holds a few counts of this clonotype. The J gene is TRBJ2-7, the V gene TRBV7-9; D uncertain. Trimming took 5 bases from V and 5 from J, leaving 7 bases between them. The germline V gene encodes CDR1 SEHNR and CDR2 FQNEAQ (reference sequence). The CDR3 extends over 11 amino acids. The CDR3, as DNA: TGTGCCAGCAGCACCCGTCACGAGCAGTACTTC. This translates into CASSTRHEQYF.

The V call is TRBV7-8, the J call TRBJ1-5, with D unresolved. Trimming shortened V by 0 bases and J by 0 bases, and 6 bases separated the two germline ends. The germline CDR1 and CDR2 sequences are SGHVS and FQNEAQ. There are 15 residues in the CDR3. In DNA, the CDR3 is TGTGCCAGCAGCTTAGCATCCTATAGCAATCAGCCCCAGCATTTT. Translated, it gives CASSLASYSNQPQHF.

This clonotype turned up a few times. The chain employs TRBV30 and TRBJ2-5; D possibly corresponds to TRBD2 (6 bases). The CDR3 length is 14 residues. Trimming left V 4 bases short and J 5 bases short, with 17 bases between. CDR1 and CDR2 from the germline V gene are GTSNPN and SVGIG (reference sequence). CDR3 protein: CAWTTSGGGETQYF. The DNA of the CDR3 is TGTGCCTGGACCACATCGGGTGGGGGGGAGACCCAGTACTTC.